Sequencing of this TCR beta chain was carried out in a study of blood T cell repertoires in COVID-19. TCRdb's table, derived via immunoSEQ multiplex PCR, lists solely in-frame clones and lacks some. The sample consists of 150,000 to 200,000 clones, about 85% of them appearing once. The Seattle patients joined while their infection was active and were tracked longitudinally afterward. Per germline, CDR1 LGHNA and CDR2 YNFKEQ. The CDR3 totals 15 residues. The V gene end was trimmed by 1 base and the J gene end by 7 bases; junction bases not matched to a gene: 4. The sequence was obtained from a woman between 45 and 60 years old with COVID-19, enrolled during active disease. The gene calls are TRBV4-2 and TRBJ1-6; 7 nucleotides line up with TRBD1. The sample was peripheral blood. The CDR3: CASSQVVTGNSPLHF. CDR3 coding DNA: TGTGCCAGCAGCCAAGTGGTGACAGGGAATTCACCCCTCCACTTT.